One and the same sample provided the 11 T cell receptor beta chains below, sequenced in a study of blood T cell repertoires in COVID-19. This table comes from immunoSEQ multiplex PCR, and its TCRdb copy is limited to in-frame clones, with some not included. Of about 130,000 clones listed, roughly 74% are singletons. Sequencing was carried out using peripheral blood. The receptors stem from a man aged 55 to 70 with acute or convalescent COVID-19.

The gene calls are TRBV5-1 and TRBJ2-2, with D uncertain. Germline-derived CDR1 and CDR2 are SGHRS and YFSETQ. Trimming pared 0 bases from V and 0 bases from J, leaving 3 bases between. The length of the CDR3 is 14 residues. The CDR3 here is CASSLAPNTGELFF. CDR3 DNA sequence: TGCGCCAGCAGCTTGGCTCCGAACACCGGGGAGCTGTTTTTT.

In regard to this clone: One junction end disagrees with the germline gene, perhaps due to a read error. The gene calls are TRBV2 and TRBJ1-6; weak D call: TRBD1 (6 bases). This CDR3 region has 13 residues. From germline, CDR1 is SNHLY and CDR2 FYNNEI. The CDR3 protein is CASTGTRNSPLHF. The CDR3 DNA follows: TGTGCCAGTACCGGGACACGAAATTCGCCCCTCCACTTT. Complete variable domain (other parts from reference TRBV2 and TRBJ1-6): EPEVTQTPSHQVTQMGQEVILRCVPISNHLYFYWYRQILGQKVEFLVSFYNNEISEKSEIFDDQFSVERPDGSNFTLKIRSTKLEDSAMYFCASTGTRNSPLHFGNGTRLTVT.

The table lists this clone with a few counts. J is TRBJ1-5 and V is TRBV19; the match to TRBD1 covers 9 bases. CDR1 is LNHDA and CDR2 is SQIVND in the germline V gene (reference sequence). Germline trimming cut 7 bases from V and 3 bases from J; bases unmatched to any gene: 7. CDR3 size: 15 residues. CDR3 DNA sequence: TGTGCCAGTATCCCGACAGGGGGGATCAATCAGCCCCAGCATTTT. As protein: CASIPTGGINQPQHF.

In DNA form, the CDR3 reads TGCAGCGTTGAAAAGGGGGCTCAGATTGGCTACACCTTC. Its translation: CSVEKGAQIGYTF. This sequence joins TRBV29-1 and TRBJ1-2; 7 positions agree with TRBD1. V lost 2 bases and J lost 7; bases outside the gene matches: 7. Per germline, CDR1 SQVTM and CDR2 ANQGSEA. CDR3 length: 13 amino acids.

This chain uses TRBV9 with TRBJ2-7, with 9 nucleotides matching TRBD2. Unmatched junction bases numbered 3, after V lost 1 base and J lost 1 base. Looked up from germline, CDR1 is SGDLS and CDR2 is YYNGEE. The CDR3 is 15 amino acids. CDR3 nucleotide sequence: TGTGCCAGCAGCGTAAGTAGCGGGAGATCCTACGAGCAGTACTTC. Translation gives CASSVSSGRSYEQYF. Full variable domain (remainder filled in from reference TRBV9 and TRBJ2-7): DSGVTQTPKHLITATGQRVTLRCSPRSGDLSVYWYQQSLDQGLQFLIQYYNGEERAKGNILERFSAQQFPDLHSELNLSSLELGDSALYFCASSVSSGRSYEQYFGPGTRLTVT.

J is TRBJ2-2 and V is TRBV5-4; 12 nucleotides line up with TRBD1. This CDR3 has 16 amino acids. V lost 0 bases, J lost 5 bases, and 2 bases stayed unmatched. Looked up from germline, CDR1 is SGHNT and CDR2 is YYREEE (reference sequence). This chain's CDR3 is CASSLGDRGRTGELFF. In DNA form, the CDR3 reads TGTGCCAGCAGCTTGGGGGACAGGGGGCGAACCGGGGAGCTGTTTTTT.

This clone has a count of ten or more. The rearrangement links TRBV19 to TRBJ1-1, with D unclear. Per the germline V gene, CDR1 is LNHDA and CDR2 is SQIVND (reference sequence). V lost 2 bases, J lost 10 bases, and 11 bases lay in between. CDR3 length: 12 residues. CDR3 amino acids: CASSIRRGIAFF. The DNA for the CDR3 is TGTGCCAGTAGTATACGCCGGGGTATAGCTTTCTTT.

This CDR3 reads CASSITGASGRAMRETQYF. Written as DNA, the CDR3 is TGTGCCAGTAGTATAACAGGGGCTAGCGGGAGGGCCATGCGCGAGACCCAGTACTTC. This rearrangement joins TRBV19 to TRBJ2-5; 12 nucleotides line up with TRBD2. In germline, CDR1 is LNHDA, CDR2 SQIVND (reference sequence). The J segment lost 5 bases and the V segment lost 2 bases, leaving 15 bases of the junction unmatched. The CDR3 contains 19 residues. The whole variable domain, filled in from reference TRBV19 and TRBJ2-5, reads DGGITQSPKYLFRKEGQNVTLSCEQNLNHDAMYWYRQDPGQGLRLIYYSQIVNDFQKGDIAEGYSVSREKKESFPLTVTSAQKNPTAFYLCASSITGASGRAMRETQYFGPGTRLLVL.

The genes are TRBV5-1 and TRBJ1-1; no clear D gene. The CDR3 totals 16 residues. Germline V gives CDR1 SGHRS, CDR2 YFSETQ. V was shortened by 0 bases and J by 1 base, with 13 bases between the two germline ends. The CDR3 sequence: CASSLGHDTRNTEAFF. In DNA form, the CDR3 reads TGCGCCAGCAGCTTGGGGCACGATACCCGGAACACTGAAGCTTTCTTT. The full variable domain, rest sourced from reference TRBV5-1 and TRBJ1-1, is KAGVTQTPRYLIKTRGQQVTLSCSPISGHRSVSWYQQTPGQGLQFLFEYFSETQRNKGNFPGRFSGRQFSNSRSEMNVSTLELGDSALYLCASSLGHDTRNTEAFFGQGTRLTVV.

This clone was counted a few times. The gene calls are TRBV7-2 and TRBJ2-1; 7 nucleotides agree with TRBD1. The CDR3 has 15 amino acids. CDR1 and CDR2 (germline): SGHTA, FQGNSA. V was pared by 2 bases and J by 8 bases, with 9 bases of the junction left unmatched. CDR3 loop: CASSLMQGVGDEQFF. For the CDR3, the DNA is TGTGCCAGCAGCTTAATGCAGGGGGTAGGGGATGAGCAGTTCTTC.

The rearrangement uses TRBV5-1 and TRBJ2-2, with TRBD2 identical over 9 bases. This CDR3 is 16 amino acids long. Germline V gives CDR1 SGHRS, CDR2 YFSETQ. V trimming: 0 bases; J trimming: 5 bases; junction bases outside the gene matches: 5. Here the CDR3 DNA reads TGCGCCAGCAGCTTGGTGGCTAGCGGGAATACCGGGGAGCTGTTTTTT. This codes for CASSLVASGNTGELFF.